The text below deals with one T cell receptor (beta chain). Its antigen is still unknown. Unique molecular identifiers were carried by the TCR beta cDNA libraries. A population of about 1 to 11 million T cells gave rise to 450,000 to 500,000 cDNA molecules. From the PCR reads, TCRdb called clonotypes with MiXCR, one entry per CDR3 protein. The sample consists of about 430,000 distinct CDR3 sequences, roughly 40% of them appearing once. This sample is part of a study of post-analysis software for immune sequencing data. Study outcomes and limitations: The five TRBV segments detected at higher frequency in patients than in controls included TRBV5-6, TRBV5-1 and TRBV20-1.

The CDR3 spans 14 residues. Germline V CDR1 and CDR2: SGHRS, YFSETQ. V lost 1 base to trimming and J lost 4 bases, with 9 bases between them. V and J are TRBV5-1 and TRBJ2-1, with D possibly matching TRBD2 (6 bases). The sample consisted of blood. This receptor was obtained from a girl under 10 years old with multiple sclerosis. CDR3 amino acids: CASSLRTTYNEQFF. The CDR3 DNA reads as TGCGCCAGCAGCTTGAGGACTACGTACAATGAGCAGTTCTTC.